These T cell receptor beta chains were read from a single sample in a study of blood T cell repertoires in COVID-19. Some clones are missing from TCRdb's copy, which holds only in-frame ones; the method was immunoSEQ multiplex PCR. In the table there are about 480,000 clones, approximately 90% of which are singletons. The sample was peripheral blood. These receptors all come from a woman aged 30 to 39 with acute or convalescent COVID-19. The CDR3 runs from the conserved cysteine through the conserved F or W. The D gene is left open where the match is weak.

V gene,D gene,J gene,CDR3 protein
TRBV7-9,-,TRBJ2-6,CASSFRVEGANVLTF
TRBV27,TRBD2,TRBJ2-2,CASRSLAGDITGELFF
TRBV28,TRBD1,TRBJ1-3,CASSSGQIGGNTIYF
TRBV24-1,-,TRBJ2-5,CATSDSGLPGGTQYF
TRBV29-1,-,TRBJ2-5,CSVALAQETQYF
TRBV13,TRBD1,TRBJ1-6,CASSLKTGGNSPLHF
TRBV2,TRBD1,TRBJ2-1,CASTQGADNEQFF
TRBV28,TRBD1,TRBJ2-5,CASSSGTGGWETQYF
TRBV2,-,TRBJ1-5,CASKGHSNQPQHF
TRBV4-1,-,TRBJ2-2,CASSLGGGDTGELFF
TRBV11-3,TRBD2,TRBJ2-3,CASSSDTPTSGDDTDTQYF
TRBV11-2,TRBD1,TRBJ2-5,CASSKQGALETQYF
TRBV30,-,TRBJ2-1,CAWSVPASLIDEQFF
TRBV18,TRBD2,TRBJ2-3,CASSPGTITDTQYF
TRBV11-1,TRBD1,TRBJ2-7,CASSSSRDRFYEQYF
TRBV5-1,TRBD1,TRBJ2-7,CASSLSRGGQGSHEQYF
TRBV12-3/TRBV12-4,-,TRBJ1-1,CASTSSRGTEAFF
TRBV28,TRBD2,TRBJ2-3,CASSLVASGGSTDTQYF
TRBV19,TRBD1,TRBJ2-1,CASSILQPGQGWEQFF
TRBV15,-,TRBJ2-5,CATSTDGRETQYF
TRBV2,-,TRBJ2-4,CASSEGQAAKNIQYF
TRBV19,TRBD1,TRBJ1-2,CASSLALGTGVGYTF
TRBV5-1,-,TRBJ1-2,CASSLDTNYGYTF
TRBV10-2,TRBD1,TRBJ1-4,CASSETSRTGTEKLFF
TRBV28,-,TRBJ1-2,CASSLPTEGYTF
TRBV6-1,-,TRBJ1-3,CASSEGQQNSGNTIYF
TRBV5-6,TRBD1,TRBJ1-6,CASSLRGLDNSPLHF
TRBV6-5,-,TRBJ1-4,CASTLRGGGFEKLFF
TRBV5-1,-,TRBJ2-2,CASSGAGGELFF
TRBV5-1,TRBD1,TRBJ1-2,CASSLRDSPKYGYTF
TRBV11-2,TRBD1,TRBJ2-7,CASTPVGDREGEQYF
TRBV28,TRBD2,TRBJ2-5,CASSSPPGTSGGAETQYF
TRBV11-2,-,TRBJ1-1,CASSLVGAARNTEAFF
TRBV10-2,-,TRBJ2-7,CASSEVDTGEQYF
TRBV3-1/TRBV3-2,TRBD2,TRBJ2-1,CASSQDGLAGYNEQFF
TRBV24-1,-,TRBJ2-1,CATGDSLSYNEQFF
TRBV19,TRBD2,TRBJ2-7,CASSPRGTSVIHEQYF
TRBV6-5,TRBD1,TRBJ1-4,CASTTGGGEKLFF